Sequencing of this T cell receptor beta chain was carried out in a study of shared clonotypes between healthy human individuals. Study summary: Each donor contributed plates that comprised three CD4 naive, three CD4 memory, two CD8 naive and one CD8 memory.

Germline CDR1 reads SGHTA; CDR2 reads FQGNSA. V lost 1 base, J lost 8 bases, and 7 bases stayed unmatched. This CDR3 is 15 amino acids long. Replicate PCRs from sorted subsets contained 200 ng DNA, which is 30,000 to 35,000 T cell genomes. Libraries were prepared by immunoSEQ multiplex PCR; TCRdb keeps only in-frame clonotypes and omits some of them. This sample has nearly 1 million clones; 76% occur once, and the top ten carry about 1.5%. For this clone: The antigen is unknown.

General study findings and limits: Few donors limited the genetic and exposure-history diversity represented. Generation of non-shared clonotypes was less probable than generation of clonotypes shared by all four donors.

V and J are TRBV7-2 and TRBJ2-1, with 8 bases fitting TRBD2. Sequenced: memory CD4+ T cells sorted from blood. Subset indicated: CD45RA-negative fraction. The source is a man aged 18 to 29 in good health. CDR3 protein: CASSLGGLAGDEQFF. Here the CDR3 DNA reads TGTGCCAGCAGCTTAGGGGGGCTAGCGGGCGATGAGCAGTTCTTC.